What follows are 29 T cell receptor beta chains derived from one specimen sequenced in a study of PD-L1 blockade in urothelial cancer. TCRdb's copy holds only in-frame clones and misses some; the assay was immunoSEQ multiplex PCR. The table lists around 57,000 clones, roughly four fifths of them singletons, with around 1.6% in the top ten. Time point defined: pretreatment peripheral blood. The sample in question was PBMCs, obtained around atezolizumab (anti-PD-L1) treatment. The receptors stem from a man aged 65-85 years with urothelial cancer.

There are a few counts of this clone. Other DNA variants within this sample encode the same CDR3. The chain couples TRBV7-2 to TRBJ1-1; D remains unclear. The germline V gene encodes CDR1 SGHTA and CDR2 FQGNSA. Between the trimmed V and J ends, which lost 1 base and 1 base, there was a span of 4 bases. The CDR3 sequence is 13 residues long. The CDR3 nucleotides are TGTGCCAGCAGCTTAGGGAGGAACACTGAAGCTTTCTTT. Amino acid sequence: CASSLGRNTEAFF.

Only a few counts were recorded for this clone. This chain joins TRBV27 and TRBJ2-1; 11 bases agree with TRBD2. Trimming cost V 3 bases and J 1 base; bases outside gene matches: 11. Germline-derived CDR1 and CDR2 are MNHEY and SMNVEV (reference sequence). CDR3 length: 19 amino acids. The CDR3 region is CASSLDRFLAGGSYNEQFF. CDR3 in DNA: TGTGCCAGCAGTTTGGACAGGTTTCTAGCGGGAGGTTCCTACAATGAGCAGTTCTTC.

This clone was seen a handful of times. The CDR3 protein is CASSTGQVGDTEAFF. DNA of the CDR3: TGTGCCAGCAGCACAGGACAGGTCGGCGACACTGAAGCTTTCTTT. The gene calls are TRBV7-9 and TRBJ1-1; TRBD1 agrees at 7 bases. Trimming cost V 5 bases and J 3 bases; bases outside gene matches: 9. CDR1 is SEHNR, CDR2 FQNEAQ, per germline (reference sequence). This CDR3 contains 15 residues.

The chain employs TRBV7-2 and TRBJ1-4, with 7 bases matching TRBD1. V gave up 4 bases and J gave up 5 bases; unmatched junction bases: 7. Germline values: CDR1 SGHTA, CDR2 FQGNSA. The CDR3 totals 15 residues. CDR3 residues: CASSSYGTENEKLFF. The DNA for the CDR3 is TGTGCCAGCAGCTCCTACGGGACAGAGAATGAAAAACTGTTTTTT.

The V call is TRBV11-2, the J call TRBJ2-7; the D is unclear. This CDR3 comprises 13 residues. Trimming took off 7 bases at V and 3 bases at J, with 13 bases between the two ends. Germline CDR1 SGHAT, CDR2 FQNNGV. CDR3 coding DNA: TGTGCCAGCAACCCCGACAACGACTACGAGCAGTACTTC. Protein product: CASNPDNDYEQYF.

In its sample, this clone was seen a few times. This chain connects TRBV5-4 to TRBJ2-1; 8 bases agree with TRBD2. The length of the CDR3 is 15 residues. The V and J ends lost 0 bases and 8 bases, in that order; junction bases with no gene match: 7. The germline CDR1 and CDR2 sequences are SGHNT and YYREEE (reference sequence). CDR3 DNA: TGTGCCAGCAGCTTGGGTGGGACTAGGACGGATGAGCAGTTCTTC. Translation: CASSLGGTRTDEQFF. The full variable domain, its missing parts supplied by reference TRBV5-4 and TRBJ2-1, is ETGVTQSPTHLIKTRGQQVTLRCSSQSGHNTVSWYQQALGQGPQFIFQYYREEENGRGNFPPRFSGLQFPNYSSELNVNALELDDSALYLCASSLGGTRTDEQFFGPGTRLTVL.

V gene TRBV4-1 combines with J gene TRBJ1-1, with D perhaps TRBD1 (6 bases). Germline V gene sequence: CDR1 MGHRA, CDR2 YSYEKL. With 4 bases removed from V and 4 bases from J, the gap between germline ends came to 19 bases. The length of the CDR3 is 16 residues. The CDR3 DNA reads as TGCGCCAGCAGCCCTTCAGGGGAGAGTTTCGGCACTGAAGCTTTCTTT. Residues: CASSPSGESFGTEAFF.

The genes are TRBV9 and TRBJ2-2; D is perhaps TRBD1 (5 bases). V lost 3 bases and J 7 bases, leaving 16 bases between the germline ends. The CDR3 is 15 amino acids. The germline CDR1 and CDR2 sequences are SGDLS and YYNGEE. CDR3 residues: CASSESSRVVGELFF. The CDR3 region has the DNA TGTGCCAGCAGCGAGAGTTCCAGGGTCGTCGGGGAGCTGTTTTTT.

The chain links TRBV28 to TRBJ1-2, with TRBD1 identical over 8 bases. Germline-derived CDR1 and CDR2 are MDHEN and SYDVKM. J lost 8 bases, V lost 2 bases, and 7 bases had no gene match. The CDR3 totals 14 residues. This chain's CDR3 is CASSLAPGGRGYTF. CDR3 in DNA: TGTGCCAGCAGTTTAGCTCCAGGGGGCAGGGGCTACACCTTC.

With regard to this clone: In the same sample, other DNA sequences code for this CDR3. V is TRBV7-3 and J is TRBJ2-1; D ambiguous. The CDR3 loop spans 13 amino acids. Germline V gene lookup returns CDR1 SGHTA and CDR2 FQGTGA. V shed 0 bases and J shed 5 bases, with 5 bases lying between them. The CDR3 is CASSLTSNNEQFF. CDR3 sequence (DNA): TGTGCCAGCAGCTTAACTAGCAACAATGAGCAGTTCTTC.

The rearrangement joins TRBV4-1 to TRBJ2-7, with 8 bases identical to TRBD1. Unmatched junction bases numbered 9, after V lost 3 bases and J lost 2 bases. CDR1 and CDR2 from the germline V gene are MGHRA and YSYEKL. The CDR3 runs 16 residues. CDR3 sequence: CASSQGRGPGPYEQYF. DNA of the CDR3: TGCGCCAGCAGCCAGGGCAGGGGGCCGGGCCCCTACGAGCAGTACTTC.

The chain is built from TRBV11-3 and TRBJ2-5; 7 bases are a match to TRBD2. This CDR3 contains 15 residues. V gave up 6 bases and J gave up 0 bases; unmatched junction bases: 7. Germline V CDR1 and CDR2: SGHNT, YENEEA. In DNA, the CDR3 is TGTGCCAGCAGTCGTGGGGGGGGGTACCAAGAGACCCAGTACTTC. Amino acid sequence: CASSRGGGYQETQYF.

The chain carries TRBV28 and TRBJ2-3; D may be TRBD2 (5 bases). V lost 2 bases, J lost 1 base, and 10 bases lay in between. The CDR3 has 15 residues. Germline CDR1 and CDR2: MDHEN and SYDVKM. CDR3 nucleotides: TGTGCCAGCAGTTTACTAGCAGGTCGCACAGATACGCAGTATTTT. Its translation is CASSLLAGRTDTQYF. Supplemented by reference TRBV28 and TRBJ2-3, the full variable domain reads DVKVTQSSRYLVKRTGEKVFLECVQDMDHENMFWYRQDPGLGLRLIYFSYDVKMKEKGDIPEGYSVSREKKERFSLILESASTNQTSMYLCASSLLAGRTDTQYFGPGTRLTVL.

There are a few counts of this clone. This sequence joins TRBV10-3 and TRBJ1-1, with a tentative D call TRBD1 (6 bases). V lost 8 bases and J 1 base, leaving 14 bases between the germline ends. There are 14 residues in the CDR3. Germline-derived CDR1 and CDR2 are ENHRY and SYGVKD. This chain's CDR3 is CAISDSTGNTEAFF. The CDR3 DNA follows: TGTGCCATCTCCGACTCGACAGGGAACACTGAAGCTTTCTTT.

The rearrangement links TRBV10-3 to TRBJ2-1, with TRBD2 matching over 10 bases. V gave up 0 bases and J gave up 6 bases; unmatched junction bases: 8. Germline V gene lookup returns CDR1 ENHRY and CDR2 SYGVKD. There are 17 residues in the CDR3. The CDR3 DNA sequence: TGTGCCATCAGTGAGTCGACCCTAGCGGGAGCCGGCAATGAGCAGTTCTTC. Amino acids: CAISESTLAGAGNEQFF.

The chain uses TRBV21-1 and TRBJ1-1; the tabulated D call, TRBD1, remains unverified against the DNA. TRBV21-1 is a listed pseudogene. The CDR3 has 17 amino acids. The CDR3 loop reads CASSTTSEAGELTEAFF. In DNA, the CDR3 is TGTGCCAGCAGCACAACCTCGGAGGCAGGGGAGTTAACTGAAGCTTTCTTT.

V is TRBV7-9 and J is TRBJ1-1, with D perhaps matching TRBD1 (6 bases). V was shortened by 4 bases and J by 4 bases, with 19 bases between the two germline ends. Germline V lookup: CDR1 SEHNR, CDR2 FQNEAQ (reference sequence). This CDR3 is 16 amino acids long. The CDR3 region is CASSSGGWGLGTEAFF. The CDR3 DNA is TGTGCCAGCAGCTCCGGCGGGTGGGGGCTCGGCACTGAAGCTTTCTTT.

This rearrangement joins TRBV6-5 to TRBJ2-1; a possible D gene is TRBD1 (6 bases). Germline-derived CDR1 and CDR2 are MNHEY and SVGAGI. The CDR3 sequence is 11 residues long. Trimming shortened V by 5 bases and J by 10 bases, and 9 bases separated the two germline ends. As DNA, the CDR3 is TGTGCCAGCAGTCGGGACACCGAGCAGTTCTTC. Translating gives CASSRDTEQFF.

The chain links TRBV7-8 to TRBJ1-4; D perhaps matches TRBD1 (5 bases). From germline, CDR1 is SGHVS and CDR2 FQNEAQ. This CDR3 region has 14 residues. V dropped 5 bases and J dropped 8 bases, with 15 bases sitting between them. The CDR3 bases are TGTGCCAGCAGCGCGGGGGGTCGGCCGGAAAAACTGTTTTTT. It codes for CASSAGGRPEKLFF. The whole variable domain, filled in from reference TRBV7-8 and TRBJ1-4, reads GAGVSQSPRYKVAKRGQDVALRCDPISGHVSLFWYQQALGQGPEFLTYFQNEAQLDKSGLPSDRFFAERPEGSVSTLKIQRTQQEDSAVYLCASSAGGRPEKLFFGSGTQLSVL.

This clone was recorded a few times. The genes are TRBV28 and TRBJ2-5; D may be TRBD1 (5 bases). Trimming took 8 bases from V and 2 from J, leaving 9 bases between them. The CDR3 runs 12 residues. CDR1 is MDHEN and CDR2 is SYDVKM in the germline V gene. The CDR3 DNA reads as TGTGCCAGCTTGAAGGGGCAAGAGACCCAGTACTTC. This sequence encodes CASLKGQETQYF.

The chain links TRBV20-1 to TRBJ2-1, with a weak D call TRBD2 (6 bases). V shed 5 bases and J shed 12 bases, with 11 bases lying between them. The CDR3 covers 10 residues. Germline V gene data show CDR1 as DFQATT and CDR2 as SNEGSKA (reference sequence). CDR3 DNA: TGCAGTGCTCACGGGACTTCGCAGTTCTTC. Translating gives CSAHGTSQFF.

The chain joins TRBV4-3 to TRBJ1-1, with D perhaps TRBD1 (5 bases). The CDR3 consists of 16 residues. V lost 1 base and J 4 bases, leaving 16 bases between the germline ends. Germline CDR1 LGHNA, CDR2 YSLEER. As DNA, the CDR3 is TGCGCCAGCAGCCAAGCCGGGGGGTGGTCGAGCACTGAAGCTTTCTTT. Its protein is CASSQAGGWSSTEAFF.

The V gene is TRBV28, the J gene TRBJ2-7, with 9 bases matching TRBD1. V shed 3 bases and J 6 bases; nucleotides not matched to a gene: 3. Germline CDR1 is MDHEN and CDR2 is SYDVKM. The CDR3 runs 13 residues. The CDR3 bases are TGTGCCAGCAGTTTGGGACAGGGAACCGAGCAGTACTTC. It is translated as CASSLGQGTEQYF.

This chain connects TRBV29-1 to TRBJ2-6; D gene ambiguous. With 7 bases removed from V and 1 base from J, the gap between germline ends came to 5 bases. The germline V gene encodes CDR1 SQVTM and CDR2 ANQGSEA. CDR3 length: 12 amino acids. The CDR3 DNA follows: TGCAGCGCGGAGTCTGGGGCCAACGTCCTGACTTTC. Translated: CSAESGANVLTF.

V and J are TRBV29-1 and TRBJ2-1, with 10 bases aligning to TRBD2. From germline, CDR1 is SQVTM and CDR2 ANQGSEA. This CDR3 contains 18 residues. J was trimmed by 0 bases and V by 7 bases; bases with no gene match: 15. CDR3 region: CSGAGTSAAVSSYNEQFF. The CDR3 DNA reads as TGCAGCGGGGCCGGGACTAGCGCCGCCGTTAGCTCCTACAATGAGCAGTTCTTC.

This clone was seen only once. V is TRBV7-9 and J is TRBJ1-1; D might be TRBD1 (5 bases). V lost 2 bases and J 4 bases, leaving 11 bases between the germline ends. The CDR3 has 14 residues. Germline V gives CDR1 SEHNR, CDR2 FQNEAQ (reference sequence). DNA of the CDR3: TGTGCCAGCAGCTTATCGGCGCAGGGCACTGAAGCTTTCTTT. It yields the protein CASSLSAQGTEAFF.

CDR3 coding DNA: TGTGCCTGGGGGGCCAGCGGGAGGGAAAAAAACATTCAGTACTTC. Its protein product is CAWGASGREKNIQYF. The chain recombines TRBV30 with TRBJ2-4; 10 bases are a match to TRBD2. The CDR3 spans 15 residues. V gave up 5 bases and J gave up 4 bases; unmatched junction bases: 8. CDR1 is GTSNPN, CDR2 SVGIG, per germline (reference sequence).

This clone was seen more than once but under ten times. This chain joins TRBV5-4 and TRBJ1-2; 7 nucleotides agree with TRBD1. The trim removed 1 base at V and 8 bases at J, leaving 5 bases unmatched. This CDR3 spans 13 amino acids. Germline loops: CDR1 SGHNT, CDR2 YYREEE (reference sequence). This chain's CDR3 is CASSLRQGEGYTF. DNA for the CDR3: TGTGCCAGCAGCTTGAGACAGGGTGAAGGCTACACCTTC.

This chain connects TRBV15 to TRBJ1-3; a weak D match, TRBD1 (6 bases). Germline V gives CDR1 LNHNV, CDR2 YYDKDF (reference sequence). V was shortened by 1 base and J by 0 bases, with 28 bases between the two germline ends. The CDR3 runs 22 residues. CDR3 in amino acids: CATSRVTEGGRRPLHSGNTIYF. CDR3 nucleotide sequence: TGTGCCACCAGCAGAGTGACCGAAGGGGGTCGCAGACCACTTCACTCTGGAAACACCATATATTTT.